These 30 T cell receptor beta chains share one sample of origin, sequenced in a study of CD8+ T cells in alopecia areata. Treatment: oral pan-JAK inhibitor, 5-10 mg twice daily. Reverse transcription of extracted RNA yielded cDNA, which provided the sequencing template. Profiling relied on immunoSEQ multiplex PCR, and the TCRdb table lists in-frame clones only, not all of them. This sample has 150,000 to 200,000 clones; around 64% occur once, and the top ten carry roughly 1.3%. The source material was CD4+ T cells sorted from blood, sampled at roughly week 49, from a patient treated with tofacitinib. These receptors were obtained from a human donor with alopecia areata.

This chain connects TRBV14 to TRBJ2-3; unclear D gene. Germline V gene lookup returns CDR1 SGHDN and CDR2 FVKESK. The CDR3 length is 12 residues. Trimming removed 4 bases at V and 7 bases at J, with 9 bases between. Here the CDR3 reads CASSLHPNTQYF. CDR3 coding DNA: TGTGCCAGCAGCCTACACCCAAATACGCAGTATTTT. Based on the CDR3 plus reference TRBV14 and TRBJ2-3, the full variable domain is EAGVTQFPSHSVIEKGQTVTLRCDPISGHDNLYWYRRVMGKEIKFLLHFVKESKQDESGMPNNRFLAERTGGTYSTLKVQPAELEDSGVYFCASSLHPNTQYFGPGTRLTVL.

The chain joins TRBV20-1 to TRBJ2-7; tentative D call: TRBD1 (5 bases). This CDR3 region has 11 residues. Trimming removed 5 bases at V and 5 bases at J, with 10 bases between. Germline V gene data show CDR1 as DFQATT and CDR2 as SNEGSKA (reference sequence). CDR3 bases: TGCAGTGCTTACAGGTCCGACGAGCAGTACTTC. It translates to CSAYRSDEQYF.

V gene TRBV6-5 combines with J gene TRBJ2-6; D is tentatively TRBD1 or TRBD2 (5 bases each). Per the germline V gene, CDR1 is MNHEY and CDR2 is SVGAGI. CDR3 length equals 15 residues. Trimming removed 6 bases from V and 4 bases from J, with 13 bases in between. CDR3 region: CASREQGPGANVLTF. CDR3 in DNA: TGTGCCAGCAGGGAGCAGGGACCCGGGGCCAACGTCCTGACTTTC.

The genes are TRBV29-1 and TRBJ1-1; D may be TRBD1 (6 bases). Trimming took 6 bases from V and 2 from J, leaving 13 bases between them. The length of the CDR3 is 13 residues. The germline gives CDR1 SQVTM, CDR2 ANQGSEA. The DNA for the CDR3 is TGCAGCGTAGCAGGGGCGTTAAACACTGAAGCTTTCTTT. Amino acid sequence: CSVAGALNTEAFF.

This clone was seen a few times. The CDR3, as DNA: TGCAGCGTTGTTCGGGACAATGAGCAGTTCTTC. As protein: CSVVRDNEQFF. The V and J genes are TRBV29-1 and TRBJ2-1; D not resolved. The V end was cut by 4 bases, the J end by 5 bases, with 6 bases between. The CDR3 extends over 11 amino acids. Per germline, CDR1 SQVTM and CDR2 ANQGSEA.

This clone was picked up a small number of times. This sequence joins TRBV11-2 and TRBJ2-7; 9 bases are a match to TRBD1. Germline values: CDR1 SGHAT, CDR2 FQNNGV. The V segment lost 5 bases and the J segment 7 bases; nucleotides outside the gene matches: 9. The CDR3 totals 14 residues. For the CDR3, the DNA is TGTGCCAGCAGCCCCCATACAGGGGGCTGGGAGCAGTACTTC. This sequence encodes CASSPHTGGWEQYF.

This rearrangement joins TRBV6-5 to TRBJ2-3; perhaps TRBD2 as D (7 bases). The CDR3 is 13 residues long. Trimming pared 7 bases from V and 6 bases from J, leaving 14 bases between. Germline V CDR1 and CDR2: MNHEY, SVGAGI. The CDR3 sequence: CASNRGAGDTQYF. The CDR3 region has the DNA TGTGCCAGCAACCGGGGGGCAGGCGATACGCAGTATTTT.

This clone has a single count. The genes are TRBV4-3 and TRBJ1-6; D ambiguous. The CDR3 totals 13 residues. CDR1 and CDR2 (germline): LGHNA, YSLEER. Trimming cost V 4 bases and J 13 bases, with 14 bases left between them. The CDR3 protein is CASSPSDGSPLHF. The CDR3 region has the DNA TGCGCCAGCAGCCCCTCGGATGGGTCGCCCCTCCACTTT.

The chain has TRBV7-2 and TRBJ1-5; no clear D. The CDR3 spans 15 residues. Germline V gene data show CDR1 as SGHTA and CDR2 as FQGNSA. V lost 1 base, J lost 0 bases, and 7 bases lay in between. CDR3 region: CASSLVRNSNQPQHF. The CDR3 DNA reads as TGTGCCAGCAGCTTAGTCCGAAATAGCAATCAGCCCCAGCATTTT.

Judged by abundance, this clone is medium-sized. The J gene is TRBJ2-3, the V gene TRBV7-6, with TRBD2 identical over 12 bases. The CDR3 has 15 residues. Germline V gives CDR1 SGHVS, CDR2 FNYEAQ. The ends lost 1 base at V and 9 bases at J; junction bases unmatched: 5. The CDR3 coding sequence is TGTGCCAGCAGCTTAGACCCGACTAGCGGGGGAACGCAGTATTTT. This translates into CASSLDPTSGGTQYF.

The J gene is TRBJ2-4, the V gene TRBV4-3; the D is unclear. This CDR3 is built from 13 residues. The germline gives CDR1 LGHNA, CDR2 YSLEER. Trimming left V 7 bases short and J 7 bases short, with 14 bases between. The CDR3, as DNA: TGCGCCAGCACTCGCCGGGCCTGGAACATTCAGTACTTC. Translation gives CASTRRAWNIQYF.

This clone came up a few times. Additional DNA sequences in this sample encode the identical CDR3. This chain uses TRBV29-1 with TRBJ2-6; D ambiguous. Germline V gives CDR1 SQVTM, CDR2 ANQGSEA. This CDR3 has 12 amino acids. V was shortened by 3 bases and J by 0 bases, with 0 bases between the two germline ends. The CDR3 sequence: CSVDSGANVLTF. The CDR3 nucleotides read TGCAGCGTTGACTCTGGGGCCAACGTCCTGACTTTC.

The chain is built from TRBV29-1 and TRBJ2-7; D may correspond to TRBD1 or TRBD2 (6 bases each). Germline V gene data show CDR1 as SQVTM and CDR2 as ANQGSEA. This CDR3 has 14 amino acids. V shed 6 bases and J shed 3 bases, with 18 bases lying between them. The DNA of the CDR3 is TGCAGCGTCCTCTTTGAGGGGGGATTCTACGAGCAGTACTTC. It is translated as CSVLFEGGFYEQYF.

In this sample, this clone turned up a few times. The rearrangement links TRBV28 to TRBJ1-2; maybe TRBD1 (5 bases). CDR1 is MDHEN, CDR2 SYDVKM, per germline. Trimming removed 4 bases from V and 8 bases from J, with 17 bases in between. This CDR3 contains 14 residues. The CDR3 DNA is TGTGCCAGCAGTTCCCTCGGGGGAGCAGGGGGCTACACCTTC. As protein: CASSSLGGAGGYTF.

This clone was observed a few times. This chain uses TRBV7-3 with TRBJ2-2; a weak D match, TRBD1 (6 bases). The CDR3 runs to 15 residues. V dropped 5 bases and J dropped 7 bases, with 17 bases sitting between them. Germline V gives CDR1 SGHTA, CDR2 FQGTGA. The CDR3 region is CASSPTGTMGGELFF. CDR3 coding DNA: TGTGCCAGCAGCCCAACAGGGACCATGGGCGGGGAGCTGTTTTTT.

The chain uses TRBV28 and TRBJ2-1; D not certain. The CDR3 is 15 amino acids. CDR1 and CDR2 from the germline V gene are MDHEN and SYDVKM. V was cut by 2 bases and J by 1 base, with 9 bases left in between. The CDR3 DNA reads as TGTGCCAGCAGTTTAACGTTCGGTTCCTACAATGAGCAGTTCTTC. Its translation: CASSLTFGSYNEQFF.

The V and J genes are TRBV10-3 and TRBJ1-1; D remains ambiguous. Between the trimmed V and J ends, which lost 6 bases and 5 bases, there was a span of 16 bases. This CDR3 contains 14 residues. Germline V gene lookup returns CDR1 ENHRY and CDR2 SYGVKD. CDR3 nucleotide sequence: TGTGCCATCAGCTCCCCCAGTAGGACGACTGAAGCTTTCTTT. Amino acid sequence: CAISSPSRTTEAFF.

A few counts support this clone. V and J are TRBV5-6 and TRBJ2-1, with D tentatively TRBD1 (5 bases). CDR1 and CDR2 from the germline V gene are SGHDT and YYEEEE. Trimming removed 1 base at V and 1 base at J, with 6 bases between. The CDR3 consists of 14 residues. The CDR3 here is CASSLRGSYNEQFF. DNA of the CDR3: TGTGCCAGCAGCTTGAGGGGTTCCTACAATGAGCAGTTCTTC.

The genes are TRBV9 and TRBJ2-1; weak D call: TRBD1 (6 bases). The CDR3 extends over 14 amino acids. Germline V gene data show CDR1 as SGDLS and CDR2 as YYNGEE. Trimming took 5 bases from V and 3 from J, leaving 12 bases between them. CDR3 residues: CASSAGVVYNEQFF. The CDR3 DNA reads TGTGCCAGCAGTGCAGGGGTTGTCTACAATGAGCAGTTCTTC.

This chain joins TRBV6-1 and TRBJ2-4; tentatively, D is TRBD1 or TRBD2 (5 bases each). The CDR3 spans 15 residues. Trimming took off 5 bases at V and 5 bases at J, with 16 bases between the two ends. Germline assignment: CDR1 MNHNS and CDR2 SASEGT. The CDR3 region is CASSPIGGPENIQYF. In DNA form, the CDR3 reads TGTGCCAGCAGTCCTATTGGGGGACCGGAAAACATTCAGTACTTC.

This clone was recorded a few times. The chain uses TRBV30 and TRBJ2-3; TRBD1 matches at 9 bases. In germline, CDR1 is GTSNPN, CDR2 SVGIG (reference sequence). This CDR3 comprises 14 residues. Germline trimming cut 8 bases from V and 1 base from J; bases unmatched to any gene: 7. CDR3 in DNA: TGTGCCGGATCGGGACAGGGTGGCACAGATACGCAGTATTTT. It is translated as CAGSGQGGTDTQYF.

The genes are TRBV7-2 and TRBJ2-3; 14 bases match TRBD2. Germline V gene sequence: CDR1 SGHTA, CDR2 FQGNSA. The CDR3 totals 14 residues. V lost 7 bases and J lost 4; bases outside the gene matches: 1. CDR3 in DNA: TGTGCCAGCAAGACTAGCGGGGGGGCAGATACGCAGTATTTT. Amino acids: CASKTSGGADTQYF. Supplemented by reference TRBV7-2 and TRBJ2-3, the full variable domain reads GAGVSQSPSNKVTEKGKDVELRCDPISGHTALYWYRQSLGQGLEFLIYFQGNSAPDKSGLPSDRFSAERTGGSVSTLTIQRTQQEDSAVYLCASKTSGGADTQYFGPGTRLTVL.

A few counts support this clone. The genes are TRBV15 and TRBJ2-1; D is unclear. Per germline, CDR1 LNHNV and CDR2 YYDKDF (reference sequence). The CDR3 consists of 14 residues. V was cut by 1 base and J by 7 bases, with 11 bases left in between. CDR3 DNA: TGTGCCACCAGCAGAGGCCCCTACGGGAATGAGCAGTTCTTC. It translates to CATSRGPYGNEQFF.

This clone was found once. V and J are TRBV27 and TRBJ2-7; weak D call: TRBD2 (5 bases). V dropped 5 bases and J dropped 1 base, with 9 bases sitting between them. This CDR3 comprises 13 residues. Germline V lookup: CDR1 MNHEY, CDR2 SMNVEV (reference sequence). The CDR3 region has the DNA TGTGCCAGCAGTCCCGGACTTTCCTACGAGCAGTACTTC. Encoded protein: CASSPGLSYEQYF.

The chain carries TRBV5-1 and TRBJ2-5; perhaps TRBD1 as D (5 bases). CDR1 and CDR2 from the germline V gene are SGHRS and YFSETQ. Between the trimmed V and J ends, which lost 1 base and 0 bases, there was a span of 7 bases. The CDR3 runs to 14 residues. This CDR3 is CASSLQGDQETQYF. The CDR3 bases are TGCGCCAGCAGCTTGCAGGGTGACCAAGAGACCCAGTACTTC.

This rearrangement joins TRBV29-1 to TRBJ2-3; 10 bases are shared with TRBD1. J was trimmed by 1 base and V by 0 bases; bases with no gene match: 28. The CDR3 runs 24 residues. Germline V CDR1 and CDR2: SQVTM, ANQGSEA. The CDR3 protein is CSVEDAVRWSRGQGSSFRTDTQYF. In DNA form, the CDR3 reads TGCAGCGTTGAAGATGCCGTCAGGTGGTCCCGGGGACAGGGGTCTTCCTTCCGCACAGATACGCAGTATTTT.

A few counts support this clone. This rearrangement joins TRBV28 to TRBJ1-6, with 7 bases matching TRBD1. CDR3 size: 15 residues. V was clipped by 6 bases and J by 7 bases; unmatched bases: 9. The germline V gene encodes CDR1 MDHEN and CDR2 SYDVKM. The CDR3 spells CASSDTDRTNSPLHF. The CDR3 nucleotides read TGTGCCAGCAGCGACACGGACAGGACCAATTCACCCCTCCACTTT.

CDR3 region: CASTGGGPDNEQFF. The CDR3, as DNA: TGTGCCAGCACCGGGGGCGGGCCAGACAATGAGCAGTTCTTC. The chain joins TRBV9 to TRBJ2-1; D is tentatively TRBD1 or TRBD2 (6 bases each). This CDR3 region has 14 residues. CDR1 SGDLS and CDR2 YYNGEE come from the germline V gene. Trimming removed 6 bases at V and 5 bases at J, with 15 bases between.

V gene TRBV4-3 combines with J gene TRBJ2-5, with unresolved D. The CDR3 extends over 14 amino acids. V lost 1 base, J lost 5 bases, and 11 bases lay in between. Germline-derived CDR1 and CDR2 are LGHNA and YSLEER. CDR3 amino acids: CASSQGLGLETQYF. The CDR3 DNA reads as TGCGCCAGCAGCCAAGGGCTGGGTTTGGAGACCCAGTACTTC.

V usage is TRBV7-6 and J usage is TRBJ1-5; perhaps TRBD1 as D (5 bases). The V gene's germline CDR1 is SGHVS and CDR2 FNYEAQ. This CDR3 region has 15 residues. With 4 bases removed from V and 0 bases from J, the gap between germline ends came to 10 bases. CDR3 sequence reads: CASSSGGGSNQPQHF. The DNA for the CDR3 is TGTGCCAGCAGCTCTGGCGGGGGTAGCAATCAGCCCCAGCATTTT. Filled out from reference TRBV7-6 and TRBJ1-5, the complete variable domain reads GAGVSQSPRYKVTKRGQDVALRCDPISGHVSLYWYRQALGQGPEFLTYFNYEAQQDKSGLPNDRFSAERPEGSISTLTIQRTEQRDSAMYRCASSSGGGSNQPQHFGDGTRLSIL.